This T cell receptor beta chain emerged from a study of control samples from healthy donors and cancer patients. TCRdb keeps only in-frame clones here, not all; method: immunoSEQ multiplex PCR. The repertoire holds 130,000 or so clones, with approximately 89% as singletons. Sequences were obtained from PBMCs. This sequence was found in a man in his fifties or sixties with head and neck cancer.

CDR3 sequence reads: CASSARGSYNSPLHF. Written as DNA, the CDR3 is TGTGCCAGCAGCGCCAGGGGCTCCTATAATTCACCCCTCCACTTT. The chain carries TRBV2 and TRBJ1-6, with a weak D call TRBD1 (6 bases). Germline V gene data show CDR1 as SNHLY and CDR2 as FYNNEI. This CDR3 is 15 amino acids long. The ends were cut back, 6 bases at V and 0 bases at J, with 9 bases in the middle.